Below, one T cell receptor beta chain is given with its context. Its specificity is unknown. These data belong to a study of T cell repertoires in aging, cancer and after chemotherapy. Points from the study as a whole: Median generation probability rose over the chemotherapy interval in each cancer cohort, suggesting rebound thymic output.

A mixed TRB-A/B primer pool amplified rearranged TRB by multiplex touch-down PCR. TCRdb reanalysed the multiplex PCR reads using MiXCR and keeps one entry per CDR3 protein. This table holds roughly 400 distinct CDR3 sequences, 39% found once. This CDR3 contains 15 residues. Trimming cost V 5 bases and J 0 bases; bases outside gene matches: 4. The germline CDR1 and CDR2 sequences are MNHEY and SVGAGI. Amplification of TCR beta used genomic DNA extracted from peripheral blood. V and J are TRBV6-5 and TRBJ1-1; TRBD1 aligns across 9 bases. Material: blood. The sequence derives from a human donor with a blood cancer. The DNA for the CDR3 is TGTGCCAGCAGTGCGGACAGGGGAATGAACACTGAAGCTTTCTTT. It specifies CASSADRGMNTEAFF.